This T cell receptor (beta chain) was identified during a study of blood T cells in healthy people across ages. It was with a sample-barcoded 5' primer and a J-beta primer mix that a second PCR of about 6 to 12 cycles was run. A 12-random-nucleotide template-switch adaptor tagged each cDNA molecule. TCRdb called the 5' RACE reads again in MiXCR, with one record for every CDR3 protein. The sample shows 1.5 million to 2 million distinct CDR3 sequences, 28% of them seen only once. This clonotype was seen a few times. V gave up 4 bases and J gave up 5 bases, with 14 bases separating them. The CDR3 spans 14 residues. Germline V gene data show CDR1 as SGDLS and CDR2 as YYNGEE.

Sequenced sample: blood. This sequence originates from a woman in her thirties in good health. This chain joins TRBV9 and TRBJ2-3; D remains ambiguous. This CDR3 reads CASSTRSLLDTQYF. CDR3 DNA sequence: TGTGCCAGCAGCACCCGTTCCCTTTTAGATACGCAGTATTTT.